These 7 T cell receptor beta chains were all obtained from the same sample, sequenced in a study of shared clonotypes between healthy human individuals. The protocol was immunoSEQ multiplex PCR, while the TCRdb copy is restricted to in-frame clones and leaves out a portion. This sample has about 2.4 million clones; approximately 93% occur once, and the top ten carry 0.36%. Specimen: naive CD4+ T cells from PBMCs. Stated subset: CD45RA+ positively selected. The receptors come from a man aged 18 to 30 in good health. Some clones in this sample may be carry-over from other donors' samples.

This clone was recorded once. The V call is TRBV28, the J call TRBJ2-7, with TRBD1 matching over 9 bases. This CDR3 is built from 14 residues. Germline CDR1 MDHEN, CDR2 SYDVKM. The V gene end was trimmed by 7 bases and the J gene end by 5 bases; junction bases not matched to a gene: 9. In nucleotides, the CDR3 is TGTGCCAGCATATTGGGGACAGGGTCCCACGAGCAGTACTTC. Amino acids: CASILGTGSHEQYF.

This clone was counted a single time. The V and J genes are TRBV7-2 and TRBJ1-2; D gene ambiguous. The CDR3 is 15 amino acids. Between the trimmed V and J ends, which lost 1 base and 4 bases, there was a span of 13 bases. The germline gives CDR1 SGHTA, CDR2 FQGNSA. The CDR3 loop reads CASSLVRQGSYGYTF. In DNA form, the CDR3 reads TGTGCCAGCAGCTTAGTAAGGCAAGGAAGCTATGGCTACACCTTC.

V and J are TRBV6-1 and TRBJ2-3; D may be TRBD2 (5 bases). From germline, CDR1 is MNHNS and CDR2 SASEGT. The V and J ends lost 6 bases and 4 bases respectively, with 17 bases between them. This CDR3 spans 15 amino acids. The CDR3 DNA follows: TGTGCCAGCAGGAACGATATTGGGAGCCCAGATACGCAGTATTTT. Protein sequence: CASRNDIGSPDTQYF.

As regards this clone: At one boundary the junction diverges from the germline segment, which might be a read error. V usage is TRBV29-1 and J usage is TRBJ1-1; D might be TRBD1 (5 bases). CDR1 SQVTM and CDR2 ANQGSEA come from the germline V gene. This CDR3 has 13 amino acids. CDR3 DNA: TGCAGCGTTGAAGATCGACAGAACGCTGAAGCTTTCTTT. Translating it yields CSVEDRQNAEAFF. Filled out from reference TRBV29-1 and TRBJ1-1, the complete variable domain reads SAVISQKPSRDICQRGTSLTIQCQVDSQVTMMFWYRQQPGQSLTLIATANQGSEATYESGFVIDKFPISRPNLTFSTLTVSNMSPEDSSIYLCSVEDRQNAEAFFGQGTRLTVV.

This clone showed up just once. V is TRBV5-1 and J is TRBJ1-1, with 8 bases lining up with TRBD1. In germline, CDR1 is SGHRS, CDR2 YFSETQ. V lost 2 bases and J lost 4; bases outside the gene matches: 7. This CDR3 is 15 amino acids long. The CDR3, as DNA: TGCGCCAGCAGCTTACCACAGGGGGGCGGCACTGAAGCTTTCTTT. Protein: CASSLPQGGGTEAFF.

The J gene is TRBJ1-2, the V gene TRBV29-1; D might be TRBD1 (6 bases). With 1 base removed from V and 4 bases from J, the gap between germline ends came to 16 bases. The length of the CDR3 is 15 residues. The germline gives CDR1 SQVTM, CDR2 ANQGSEA. This CDR3 reads CSVEVRYRAIYGYTF. As DNA, the CDR3 is TGCAGCGTTGAAGTCCGATACAGGGCTATCTATGGCTACACCTTC. Together with reference TRBV29-1 and TRBJ1-2, the CDR3 gives the full variable domain: SAVISQKPSRDICQRGTSLTIQCQVDSQVTMMFWYRQQPGQSLTLIATANQGSEATYESGFVIDKFPISRPNLTFSTLTVSNMSPEDSSIYLCSVEVRYRAIYGYTFGSGTRLTVV.

This chain links TRBV4-1 with TRBJ2-1; 13 bases are shared with TRBD2. Germline V gives CDR1 MGHRA, CDR2 YSYEKL. CDR3 length: 16 amino acids. Trimming took 7 bases from V and 4 from J; bases not matched to a gene: 7. The CDR3 DNA reads as TGCGCCAGCACACCCCGGACTAGCGGGAGTTACAATGAGCAGTTCTTC. Translating gives CASTPRTSGSYNEQFF.